The 2 T cell receptor beta chains listed next were all sequenced from one sample in a study of CD8 T cells in Susac syndrome. Reverse transcription used roughly 0.45 to 1 ug RNA and random hexamers. TCRdb independently ran MiXCR on the immunoSEQ multiplex PCR reads; one entry per CDR3 protein. The sample records under 200,000 distinct CDR3 sequences, around 94% being singletons. Sequencing was carried out using CD4+ T cells from PBMCs. The source of these receptors is a human donor in good health.

The rearrangement uses TRBV7-8 and TRBJ2-3; D ambiguous. This CDR3 comprises 12 residues. Trimming cost V 3 bases and J 3 bases, with 4 bases left between them. CDR1 and CDR2 (germline): SGHVS, FQNEAQ. The CDR3 here is CASSFRTDTQYF. As DNA, the CDR3 is TGTGCCAGCAGCTTTAGGACAGATACGCAGTATTTT.

V is TRBV27 and J is TRBJ1-2, with D perhaps matching TRBD1 (5 bases). Germline-derived CDR1 and CDR2 are MNHEY and SMNVEV (reference sequence). CDR3 length: 13 amino acids. Trimming stripped 7 bases from V and 5 bases from J, with 14 bases between. CDR3 DNA: TGTGCCAGCACCACCAGGGTAGGATATGGCTACACCTTC. This encodes CASTTRVGYGYTF.